The present TCR beta chain was sequenced within a study of PD-1 blockade in classical Hodgkin lymphoma. There are 15 residues in the CDR3. J lost 2 bases, V lost 4 bases, and 6 bases had no gene match. Germline-derived CDR1 and CDR2 are SGHRS and YFSETQ. Brentuximab vedotin exposure varied, and every patient relapsed after autologous stem cell transplantation. With regard to this clone: The antigen remains unidentified.

Sequencing was performed with immunoSEQ multiplex PCR; in TCRdb, only in-frame clones are kept and a portion is missing. The data show about 28,000 clones, less than 80% seen once. Whole-study results and caveats: Differences between repertoires have undefined causes, possibly disease activity or prior therapy. Complete responders entered with baseline diversity on par with newly diagnosed patients, the results showed.

The sequenced sample was peripheral blood mononuclear cells (PBMCs), obtained before the second cycle of nivolumab. The receptor was derived from a human donor with classical Hodgkin lymphoma. The rearrangement uses TRBV5-1 and TRBJ1-2, with 9 bases identical to TRBD1. CDR3 region: CASSPWTGVNYGYTF. The DNA of the CDR3 is TGCGCCAGCAGCCCATGGACAGGGGTCAACTATGGCTACACCTTC. The full variable domain, with the rest looked up from reference TRBV5-1 and TRBJ1-2, is KAGVTQTPRYLIKTRGQQVTLSCSPISGHRSVSWYQQTPGQGLQFLFEYFSETQRNKGNFPGRFSGRQFSNSRSEMNVSTLELGDSALYLCASSPWTGVNYGYTFGSGTRLTVV.